The 6 T cell receptor beta chains presented below share a single source sample, sequenced in a study of blood T cells in healthy people across ages. Then a second PCR, running roughly 7 to 11 cycles, was carried out with a sample-barcoded 5' primer and a J-beta primer mix. Each CDR3 protein is one row after TCRdb ran MiXCR on the 5' RACE reads. Of around 1,500,000 distinct CDR3 sequences listed, 42% are singletons. The sequencing sample was made of blood. These receptor sequences come from a woman aged 18-29 years in good health.

This clonotype has a handful of counts. CDR3 in amino acids: CASSRLGQQAAYEQYF. Written as DNA, the CDR3 is TGTGCCAGCAGTCGCTTGGGGCAACAGGCGGCCTACGAGCAGTACTTC. This chain uses TRBV28 with TRBJ2-7, with D possibly TRBD1 on 5 matching bases. Trimming stripped 5 bases from V and 2 bases from J, with 19 bases between. Per the germline V gene, CDR1 is MDHEN and CDR2 is SYDVKM. This CDR3 region has 16 residues.

Details on this clonotype: An end of the junction differs from the germline gene, which may be a read error. V gene TRBV6-5 combines with J gene TRBJ2-3, with D maybe TRBD1 (6 bases). Germline CDR1 is MNHEY and CDR2 is SVGAGI. The CDR3 runs to 12 residues. In nucleotides, the CDR3 is TGTGCCAGCAGTTCACGGACAGATGCGCAGTATTTT. The encoded protein is CASSSRTDAQYF.

V gene TRBV6-1 combines with J gene TRBJ2-7; the D call may be TRBD1 or TRBD2 (5 bases each). The CDR3 contains 20 residues. The V end lost 2 bases, the J end lost 0 bases, and 26 bases lay between the germline ends. CDR1 and CDR2 (germline): MNHNS, SASEGT. CDR3 residues: CASSERGSRLTPTSSYEQYF. In DNA form, the CDR3 reads TGTGCCAGCAGTGAACGGGGCAGCAGATTGACCCCAACGAGCTCCTACGAGCAGTACTTC.

This clonotype has more than one count but fewer than ten. The gene calls are TRBV5-1 and TRBJ2-1, with 7 bases identical to TRBD2. The CDR3 is 17 amino acids. V trimming: 1 base; J trimming: 5 bases; junction bases outside the gene matches: 12. CDR1 is SGHRS, CDR2 YFSETQ, per germline. This CDR3 reads CASSLRRGGLLDNEQFF. For the CDR3, the DNA is TGCGCCAGCAGCTTGCGGAGGGGAGGGTTGTTGGACAATGAGCAGTTCTTC.

CDR3 coding DNA: TGTGCCATCCGGACCTCCTACGAGCAGTACTTC. Residues: CAIRTSYEQYF. The J gene is TRBJ2-7, the V gene TRBV10-3; D gene uncertain. CDR1 and CDR2 (germline): ENHRY, SYGVKD. Trimming cost V 8 bases and J 0 bases, with 5 bases left between them. This CDR3 has 11 residues.

This chain connects TRBV5-1 to TRBJ2-5; tentatively, D is TRBD2 (5 bases). This CDR3 spans 18 amino acids. Trimming left V 3 bases short and J 2 bases short, with 23 bases between. The germline gives CDR1 SGHRS, CDR2 YFSETQ. This CDR3 reads CASSSVAADYYSQETQYF. The CDR3 nucleotides are TGCGCCAGCAGCTCCGTTGCGGCAGACTATTACTCTCAAGAGACCCAGTACTTC.